This passage covers 18 T cell receptor beta chains from one sample sequenced in a study of T cell changes during pregnancy in multiple sclerosis. The repertoire was sequenced with immunoSEQ multiplex PCR; TCRdb's copy has only in-frame clones and lacks some. The data hold approximately 25,000 clones, with around nine tenths observed a single time. This specimen consisted of CD4+ T cells from peripheral blood mononuclear cells, obtained in the first trimester of pregnancy. The receptors were gathered from a female donor in good health, enrolled as a control in a pregnancy study.

The V and J genes are TRBV10-3 and TRBJ2-7, with a weak D call TRBD1 (5 bases). Germline-derived CDR1 and CDR2 are ENHRY and SYGVKD. V was pared by 10 bases and J by 4 bases, with 11 bases between. The CDR3 has 11 residues. The CDR3 loop is CATGAGYEQYF. The CDR3 DNA reads TGTGCCACTGGGGCAGGGTACGAGCAGTACTTC.

CDR3 nucleotides: TGTGCCAGCGGGACTACAATTGCGGGTGAGACCCAGTACTTC. It encodes CASGTTIAGETQYF. The rearrangement uses TRBV5-4 and TRBJ2-5, with 7 bases aligning to TRBD2. The CDR3 is 14 amino acids. CDR1 SGHNT and CDR2 YYREEE come from the germline V gene (reference sequence). With 7 bases clipped from V and 5 bases from J, the junction kept 11 bases outside the gene matches.

The chain has TRBV5-1 and TRBJ2-7; 8 positions match TRBD2. CDR1 and CDR2 (germline): SGHRS, YFSETQ. There are 14 residues in the CDR3. J was trimmed by 2 bases and V by 4 bases; bases with no gene match: 5. CDR3 coding DNA: TGCGCCAGCAGCGGAAGCGGGAGAGCCTACGAGCAGTACTTC. Amino acids: CASSGSGRAYEQYF.

The V call is TRBV30, the J call TRBJ1-1; 10 bases align to TRBD1. Losses at the gene ends were 4 bases for V and 7 bases for J; bases not matched to a gene: 3. The CDR3 extends over 12 amino acids. Per the germline V gene, CDR1 is GTSNPN and CDR2 is SVGIG (reference sequence). CDR3 DNA: TGTGCCTGGATAAGGACAGGGGGTGAAGCTTTCTTT. This encodes CAWIRTGGEAFF.

The chain combines TRBV19 with TRBJ1-1; 7 positions match TRBD1. The germline V gene has CDR1 LNHDA and CDR2 SQIVND (reference sequence). CDR3 length: 15 amino acids. With V trimmed by 5 bases and J by 3 bases, 9 bases remained unmatched. The CDR3 is CASSFGLGQHTEAFF. The DNA for the CDR3 is TGTGCCAGTAGTTTTGGGTTGGGACAGCACACTGAAGCTTTCTTT.

In DNA form, the CDR3 reads TGCGCCAGCACCGGGGACAGTTGGGACACTGAAGCTTTCTTT. It is translated as CASTGDSWDTEAFF. The rearrangement uses TRBV5-1 and TRBJ1-1; TRBD1 aligns across 7 bases. Looked up from germline, CDR1 is SGHRS and CDR2 is YFSETQ. The CDR3 spans 14 residues. J was trimmed by 3 bases and V by 6 bases; bases with no gene match: 8.

The rearrangement joins TRBV28 to TRBJ2-7; 14 positions match TRBD2. Trimming removed 4 bases from V and 4 bases from J; junction bases left unmatched: 6. The germline V gene encodes CDR1 MDHEN and CDR2 SYDVKM. The CDR3 runs 16 residues. CDR3 nucleotides: TGTGCCAGCAGTTCCCCGACTAGCGGGAGGGGGTACGAGCAGTACTTC. Protein: CASSSPTSGRGYEQYF.

The chain joins TRBV7-9 to TRBJ2-3, with D perhaps matching TRBD1 (6 bases). The CDR3 covers 15 residues. V gave up 5 bases and J gave up 0 bases, with 12 bases separating them. Germline CDR1 is SEHNR and CDR2 is FQNEAQ (reference sequence). DNA of the CDR3: TGTGCCAGCAGCCCTCCGCAGGGGAGCACAGATACGCAGTATTTT. The encoded protein is CASSPPQGSTDTQYF.

This chain connects TRBV6-5 to TRBJ1-4; 10 bases are a match to TRBD1. Per germline, CDR1 MNHEY and CDR2 SVGAGI. With 9 bases clipped from V and 8 bases from J, the junction kept 9 bases outside the gene matches. The CDR3 is 14 residues long. The CDR3 protein is CASARDRGGEKLFF. For the CDR3, the DNA is TGTGCCAGTGCCCGGGACAGGGGAGGGGAAAAACTGTTTTTT.

This clone was picked up a small number of times. The chain combines TRBV6-5 with TRBJ1-2, with a tentative D call TRBD1 (5 bases). The CDR3 is made up of 13 amino acids. Between the trimmed V and J ends, which lost 5 bases and 5 bases, there was a span of 12 bases. The germline gives CDR1 MNHEY, CDR2 SVGAGI. The CDR3 sequence is CASSTDSGYGYTF. The CDR3, as DNA: TGTGCCAGCAGTACCGACAGCGGGTATGGCTACACCTTC.

The chain has TRBV5-4 and TRBJ1-4; 7 bases are a match to TRBD1. CDR3 size: 15 residues. J lost 5 bases, V lost 2 bases, and 6 bases had no gene match. Germline loops: CDR1 SGHNT, CDR2 YYREEE (reference sequence). The CDR3 sequence is CASSFRQGYNEKLFF. Written as DNA, the CDR3 is TGTGCCAGCAGCTTTCGACAGGGTTACAATGAAAAACTGTTTTTT.

The rearrangement uses TRBV11-2 and TRBJ2-7, with D perhaps matching TRBD1 (6 bases). The CDR3 length is 13 residues. Germline-derived CDR1 and CDR2 are SGHAT and FQNNGV. Between the trimmed V and J ends, which lost 5 bases and 4 bases, there was a span of 12 bases. The CDR3 sequence is CASSPGHGYEQYF. CDR3 bases: TGTGCCAGCAGCCCGGGACACGGATACGAGCAGTACTTC.

The chain uses TRBV21-1 and TRBJ2-4; the D call of TRBD1 is as the table states it, not checked on the DNA. TRBV21-1 is a known pseudogene. The CDR3 sequence is 13 residues long. Here the CDR3 reads CASSQDSKNIQYF. CDR3 DNA: TGTGCCAGCAGCCAGGACAGCAAAAACATTCAGTACTTC.

This chain connects TRBV13 to TRBJ2-7, with 9 bases identical to TRBD2. The CDR3 is made up of 18 amino acids. Looked up from germline, CDR1 is PRHDT and CDR2 is FYEKMQ (reference sequence). With 0 bases clipped from V and 4 bases from J, the junction kept 13 bases outside the gene matches. The CDR3 here is CASSLGHRREGPWYEQYF. The CDR3 nucleotides are TGTGCCAGCAGCTTAGGCCACAGGCGGGAGGGCCCATGGTACGAGCAGTACTTC.

This clone showed up just a few times. J is TRBJ2-1 and V is TRBV6-4, with TRBD2 matching 11 bases. The V gene end was trimmed by 2 bases and the J gene end by 7 bases; junction bases not matched to a gene: 16. The length of the CDR3 is 19 residues. From germline, CDR1 is MRHNA and CDR2 SNTAGT. CDR3 protein: CASSDSGLSASGRLNEQFF. The DNA for the CDR3 is TGTGCCAGCAGTGACAGTGGTTTGTCGGCTAGCGGGAGGCTAAATGAGCAGTTCTTC.

The chain recombines TRBV5-1 with TRBJ2-5, with a possible D match to TRBD2 (6 bases). CDR3 length: 15 residues. V lost 4 bases to trimming and J lost 0 bases, with 13 bases between them. Germline V gives CDR1 SGHRS, CDR2 YFSETQ. The CDR3 reads CASSLYGLHQETQYF. The CDR3 coding sequence is TGCGCCAGCAGCCTCTACGGACTACACCAAGAGACCCAGTACTTC.

The gene calls are TRBV7-8 and TRBJ1-5; a possible D gene is TRBD1 (6 bases). Germline V gene data show CDR1 as SGHVS and CDR2 as FQNEAQ. The CDR3 is 14 amino acids. Deletions cut 4 bases from V and 2 bases from J, with 9 bases between. CDR3 amino acids: CASSSSGGNQPQHF. CDR3 bases: TGTGCCAGCAGCTCGTCAGGGGGCAATCAGCCCCAGCATTTT.

The rearrangement joins TRBV2 to TRBJ1-2; no reliable D call. CDR1 is SNHLY and CDR2 is FYNNEI in the germline V gene. V lost 6 bases, J lost 4 bases, and 24 bases lay in between. The CDR3 is 17 residues long. CDR3 region: CASSPNPRMGRIYGYTF. CDR3 in DNA: TGTGCCAGCAGCCCCAACCCCAGGATGGGCAGAATCTATGGCTACACCTTC.